The T cell receptor (beta chain) under discussion was sequenced for a study of cytomegalovirus exposure and HLA in healthy donors. The study's findings and limits: Other equally common chains were less clonally expanded than HLA-associated TCR beta chains, a later analysis showed. Overall, approximately 150 TCR beta chains were annotated as cytomegalovirus-associated. In an earlier analysis, about 87% or about 30%: the productive usage of most TCR beta V segments.

In the PCR, 60 Vbeta and 13 Jbeta primers were used. Assay used: immunoSEQ multiplex PCR; TCRdb lists only in-frame clones, some missing. The sample records about 140,000 clones, around three quarters being singletons. In this sample, this clone turned up a few times. The target antigen is unknown. The V and J ends lost 2 bases and 0 bases, in that order; junction bases with no gene match: 8. The CDR3 runs 19 residues. Germline lookup yields CDR1 MGHRA and CDR2 YSYEKL. The specimen was PBMCs. This chain connects TRBV4-1 to TRBJ1-6; 9 bases are shared with TRBD1. The clonotype was recovered from a man aged 40-50 years in good health and CMV-seropositive. For the CDR3, the DNA is TGCGCCAGCAGCCAATTTAAGGGACAGGGTTTCTCCTATAATTCACCCCTCCACTTT. Encoded protein: CASSQFKGQGFSYNSPLHF.